This entry lists 5 T cell receptor beta chains sequenced from one sample in a study of blood T cell repertoires in COVID-19. TCRdb's table, derived via immunoSEQ multiplex PCR, lists solely in-frame clones and lacks some. The sample yields 250,000 to 300,000 clones, 88% seen once. Sequencing was performed on peripheral blood. The receptor set was obtained from a woman in her 30s who had recovered from COVID-19.

CDR3 sequence: CASSSGDRRGEQFF. The CDR3 DNA reads as TGTGCCAGCAGTTCAGGGGACAGGCGGGGTGAGCAGTTCTTC. This chain links TRBV28 with TRBJ2-1; 8 nucleotides line up with TRBD1. This CDR3 comprises 14 residues. The V gene end was trimmed by 4 bases and the J gene end by 9 bases; junction bases not matched to a gene: 8. Germline CDR1 and CDR2: MDHEN and SYDVKM.

The chain links TRBV28 to TRBJ1-2; 8 positions agree with TRBD1. The V and J ends lost 4 bases and 8 bases, in that order; junction bases with no gene match: 12. Germline V gene data show CDR1 as MDHEN and CDR2 as SYDVKM. CDR3 length equals 15 residues. CDR3 residues: CASSSNSDRVGGYTF. CDR3 sequence (DNA): TGTGCCAGCAGTTCTAACTCGGACAGGGTTGGGGGCTACACCTTC.

This clone turned up a few times. Mismatch with germline at one junction end may stem from a read error. The chain carries TRBV7-9 and TRBJ2-5; D gene uncertain. CDR1 is SEHNR, CDR2 FQNEAQ, per germline (reference sequence). The CDR3 length is 9 residues. CDR3 in amino acids: CASSADRDF. The CDR3 DNA reads as TGTGCCAGCAGCGCAGACCGGGACTTC.

The J gene is TRBJ2-7, the V gene TRBV19, with a tentative D call TRBD2 (6 bases). Germline V gene sequence: CDR1 LNHDA, CDR2 SQIVND (reference sequence). The ends were cut back, 7 bases at V and 0 bases at J, with 13 bases in the middle. The length of the CDR3 is 14 residues. The CDR3 DNA sequence: TGTGCCAGTAAGGCTCAGGACTACTCCTACGAGCAGTACTTC. Amino acids: CASKAQDYSYEQYF.

V is TRBV28 and J is TRBJ2-1; 7 positions agree with TRBD1. There are 13 residues in the CDR3. V shed 8 bases, J shed 10 bases, and the junction held 11 bases outside the gene matches. Germline assignment: CDR1 MDHEN and CDR2 SYDVKM. CDR3 DNA sequence: TGTGCCAGCGGTACTACAGGGGTTGGAGAGCAGTTCTTC. Its translation: CASGTTGVGEQFF.